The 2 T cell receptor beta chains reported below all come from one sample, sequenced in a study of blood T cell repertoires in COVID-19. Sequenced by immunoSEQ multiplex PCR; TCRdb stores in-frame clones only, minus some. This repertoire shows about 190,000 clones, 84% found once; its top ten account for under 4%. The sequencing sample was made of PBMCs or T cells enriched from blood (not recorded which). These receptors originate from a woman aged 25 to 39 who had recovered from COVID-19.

CDR3 DNA: TGTGCCAGCTCCTTTTGGGACAACGATCCGCCCCAGCATTTT. Translation gives CASSFWDNDPPQHF. The chain couples TRBV7-8 to TRBJ1-5; tentatively, D is TRBD1 (6 bases). Trimming took off 8 bases at V and 9 bases at J, with 20 bases between the two ends. Germline CDR1 and CDR2: SGHVS and FQNEAQ. The CDR3 runs 14 residues.

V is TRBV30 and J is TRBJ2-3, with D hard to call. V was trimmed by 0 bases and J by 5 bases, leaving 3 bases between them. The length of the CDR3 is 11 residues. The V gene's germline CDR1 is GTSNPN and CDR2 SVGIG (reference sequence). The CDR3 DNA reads TGTGCCTGGAGTGTACAAGATACGCAGTATTTT. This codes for CAWSVQDTQYF.